Below are 29 T cell receptor beta chains sequenced from a single sample in a study of T cell changes during pregnancy in multiple sclerosis. Repertoires were generated with immunoSEQ multiplex PCR, while TCRdb's copy carries only in-frame clones and drops some. This table holds 85,000 to 130,000 clones, around 94% found once. The sample in question was peripheral blood, obtained in the second trimester of pregnancy. These receptors were obtained from a female donor with multiple sclerosis, enrolled in a pregnancy study.

J is TRBJ2-3 and V is TRBV10-1, with TRBD1 matching 10 bases. This CDR3 is 19 amino acids long. Germline V CDR1 and CDR2: WNHNN, SYGVQD (reference sequence). The J segment lost 4 bases and the V segment lost 3 bases, leaving 16 bases of the junction unmatched. Here the CDR3 reads CASSELPISGTGDADTQYF. For the CDR3, the DNA is TGCGCCAGCAGTGAACTGCCCATCTCCGGGACAGGGGACGCAGATACGCAGTATTTT.

V and J are TRBV9 and TRBJ2-5; D gene uncertain. The V end lost 0 bases, the J end lost 4 bases, and 16 bases lay between the germline ends. The CDR3 is made up of 16 amino acids. Germline CDR1 SGDLS, CDR2 YYNGEE. CDR3 protein: CASSVVTPAGGETQYF. The CDR3 coding sequence is TGTGCCAGCAGCGTAGTGACTCCGGCCGGCGGAGAGACCCAGTACTTC.

This chain links TRBV11-1 with TRBJ1-1, with 11 bases identical to TRBD1. The V and J ends lost 5 bases and 4 bases, in that order; junction bases with no gene match: 3. Germline assignment: CDR1 SGHAT and CDR2 FQDESV (reference sequence). The CDR3 sequence is 14 residues long. CDR3 sequence reads: CASSPGQGATEAFF. In DNA, the CDR3 is TGTGCCAGCAGCCCCGGACAGGGGGCCACTGAAGCTTTCTTT.

The chain carries TRBV2 and TRBJ2-1; the D gene is possibly TRBD1 (5 bases). Germline CDR1 and CDR2: SNHLY and FYNNEI. V lost 7 bases, J lost 3 bases, and 16 bases lay in between. This CDR3 spans 15 amino acids. The CDR3 region is CASTRTDTYYNEQFF. CDR3 nucleotides: TGTGCCAGCACTAGGACGGACACATACTACAATGAGCAGTTCTTC. Complete variable domain (other parts from reference TRBV2 and TRBJ2-1): EPEVTQTPSHQVTQMGQEVILRCVPISNHLYFYWYRQILGQKVEFLVSFYNNEISEKSEIFDDQFSVERPDGSNFTLKIRSTKLEDSAMYFCASTRTDTYYNEQFFGPGTRLTVL.

The genes are TRBV2 and TRBJ2-2; a weak D match, TRBD1 (6 bases). Germline values: CDR1 SNHLY, CDR2 FYNNEI. Trimming pared 3 bases from V and 3 bases from J, leaving 11 bases between. The CDR3 totals 15 residues. In DNA form, the CDR3 reads TGTGCCAGCAGTGAGAACAGGGAATACACCGGGGAGCTGTTTTTT. This codes for CASSENREYTGELFF. Complete variable domain (other parts from reference TRBV2 and TRBJ2-2): EPEVTQTPSHQVTQMGQEVILRCVPISNHLYFYWYRQILGQKVEFLVSFYNNEISEKSEIFDDQFSVERPDGSNFTLKIRSTKLEDSAMYFCASSENREYTGELFFGEGSRLTVL.

The CDR3 is CASSPGHNTEAFF. CDR3 DNA sequence: TGTGCCAGTAGCCCGGGACATAACACTGAAGCTTTCTTT. The chain employs TRBV19 and TRBJ1-1, with a tentative D call TRBD1 (6 bases). The CDR3 runs 13 residues. Trimming shortened V by 6 bases and J by 2 bases, and 10 bases separated the two germline ends. The germline CDR1 and CDR2 sequences are LNHDA and SQIVND (reference sequence). The entire variable domain, with the rest obtained from reference TRBV19 and TRBJ1-1, is as follows: DGGITQSPKYLFRKEGQNVTLSCEQNLNHDAMYWYRQDPGQGLRLIYYSQIVNDFQKGDIAEGYSVSREKKESFPLTVTSAQKNPTAFYLCASSPGHNTEAFFGQGTRLTVV.

V and J are TRBV5-5 and TRBJ1-2; 10 nucleotides match TRBD1. V was clipped by 2 bases and J by 1 base; unmatched bases: 2. The CDR3 totals 15 residues. The germline V gene has CDR1 SGHKS and CDR2 YYEKEE (reference sequence). The CDR3 DNA follows: TGTGCCAGCAGCTTCGGGACAGGGGTTAACTATGGCTACACCTTC. Residues: CASSFGTGVNYGYTF.

The J gene is TRBJ1-2, the V gene TRBV11-2; TRBD1 might be the D (6 bases). Trimming stripped 1 base from V and 4 bases from J, with 10 bases between. The CDR3 runs to 14 residues. Looked up from germline, CDR1 is SGHAT and CDR2 is FQNNGV. The CDR3 nucleotides read TGTGCCAGCAGCTTAGGTGGACAGTCCTATGGCTACACCTTC. It is translated as CASSLGGQSYGYTF.

This chain connects TRBV5-6 to TRBJ2-7, with D maybe TRBD2 (6 bases). Germline V gives CDR1 SGHDT, CDR2 YYEEEE. V shed 2 bases and J shed 6 bases, with 15 bases lying between them. CDR3 length: 14 residues. CDR3 sequence (DNA): TGTGCCAGCAGCTTCTCCCCCCAAGCGGGCGAGCAGTACTTC. Its protein is CASSFSPQAGEQYF.

The genes are TRBV5-1 and TRBJ2-5; 10 bases are shared with TRBD1. This CDR3 is 15 amino acids long. Trimming removed 4 bases from V and 4 bases from J; junction bases left unmatched: 7. Germline CDR1 is SGHRS and CDR2 is YFSETQ. CDR3 in amino acids: CASSDRQGAGETQYF. In nucleotides, the CDR3 is TGCGCCAGCAGCGACAGACAGGGGGCGGGAGAGACCCAGTACTTC.

This chain links TRBV20-1 with TRBJ2-7; D remains ambiguous. Germline V gene sequence: CDR1 DFQATT, CDR2 SNEGSKA (reference sequence). Deletions cut 3 bases from V and 6 bases from J, with 9 bases between. There are 11 residues in the CDR3. CDR3 region: CSASGPIEQYF. The CDR3 DNA is TGCAGTGCTAGCGGTCCGATCGAGCAGTACTTC.

There are a few counts of this clone. The rearrangement joins TRBV5-1 to TRBJ1-6, with TRBD1 identical over 7 bases. J gave up 6 bases and V 0 bases, and 9 bases lay outside the gene matches. This CDR3 comprises 17 residues. The germline gives CDR1 SGHRS, CDR2 YFSETQ. For the CDR3, the DNA is TGCGCCAGCAGCTTGGCCGGGGTGGGACAGCTTAATTCACCCCTCCACTTT. Translated: CASSLAGVGQLNSPLHF. Full variable domain (missing parts from reference TRBV5-1 and TRBJ1-6): KAGVTQTPRYLIKTRGQQVTLSCSPISGHRSVSWYQQTPGQGLQFLFEYFSETQRNKGNFPGRFSGRQFSNSRSEMNVSTLELGDSALYLCASSLAGVGQLNSPLHFGNGTRLTVT.

The chain is built from TRBV5-4 and TRBJ2-7; D may be TRBD1 (6 bases). Trimming cost V 4 bases and J 0 bases, with 14 bases left between them. The CDR3 is made up of 15 amino acids. Germline V gene lookup returns CDR1 SGHNT and CDR2 YYREEE (reference sequence). CDR3 protein: CASSKDRQASYEQYF. The CDR3 bases are TGTGCCAGCAGCAAGGACCGACAGGCCTCCTACGAGCAGTACTTC.

The chain couples TRBV9 to TRBJ2-7, with 10 bases lining up with TRBD1. Germline values: CDR1 SGDLS, CDR2 YYNGEE. This CDR3 has 15 amino acids. J was trimmed by 4 bases and V by 0 bases; bases with no gene match: 4. The CDR3 bases are TGTGCCAGCAGCGTAGGGGACAGGGGTGGTTACGAGCAGTACTTC. It codes for CASSVGDRGGYEQYF.

The chain combines TRBV6-5 with TRBJ2-3; D call uncertain. V gave up 0 bases and J gave up 3 bases, with 7 bases separating them. The germline V gene encodes CDR1 MNHEY and CDR2 SVGAGI. The CDR3 spans 14 residues. Here the CDR3 reads CASSYSIETDTQYF. The CDR3 bases are TGTGCCAGCAGTTACTCGATAGAGACAGATACGCAGTATTTT.

The chain joins TRBV4-2 to TRBJ1-6, with D possibly TRBD1 on 6 matching bases. The CDR3 spans 15 residues. From germline, CDR1 is LGHNA and CDR2 YNFKEQ. V lost 0 bases, J lost 10 bases, and 13 bases lay in between. This chain's CDR3 is CASSQEYRETSPLHF. CDR3 sequence (DNA): TGTGCCAGCAGCCAAGAATACAGGGAAACGTCACCCCTCCACTTT.

This chain links TRBV2 with TRBJ2-2; possibly TRBD2 for D (5 bases). The V end was cut by 4 bases, the J end by 1 base, with 13 bases between. The germline gives CDR1 SNHLY, CDR2 FYNNEI. The CDR3 has 16 residues. This CDR3 reads CASSGRTTENTGELFF. Here the CDR3 DNA reads TGTGCCAGCAGTGGGAGGACGACCGAGAACACCGGGGAGCTGTTTTTT.

The V gene is TRBV30, the J gene TRBJ2-7; weak D call: TRBD1 (6 bases). The CDR3 extends over 13 amino acids. Germline V lookup: CDR1 GTSNPN, CDR2 SVGIG (reference sequence). With 2 bases removed from V and 2 bases from J, the gap between germline ends came to 10 bases. This chain's CDR3 is CAWSLQGTYEQYF. Written as DNA, the CDR3 is TGTGCCTGGAGTCTACAGGGTACCTACGAGCAGTACTTC.

The chain couples TRBV10-3 to TRBJ2-3; D possibly corresponds to TRBD2 (7 bases). CDR3 length: 15 residues. Per the germline V gene, CDR1 is ENHRY and CDR2 is SYGVKD. Between the trimmed V and J ends, which lost 2 bases and 1 base, there was a span of 10 bases. The CDR3 spells CAISEGGGRTDTQYF. In DNA, the CDR3 is TGTGCCATCAGTGAGGGCGGGGGCCGCACAGATACGCAGTATTTT.

The gene calls are TRBV9 and TRBJ2-5, with D possibly matching TRBD1 (5 bases). V was pared by 3 bases and J by 1 base, with 7 bases between. Germline loops: CDR1 SGDLS, CDR2 YYNGEE. This CDR3 comprises 13 residues. CDR3 loop: CASSADSQETQYF. The CDR3 coding sequence is TGTGCCAGCAGCGCCGACAGCCAAGAGACCCAGTACTTC.

The chain employs TRBV5-8 and TRBJ1-5; 7 nucleotides align to TRBD1. The length of the CDR3 is 16 residues. Per the germline V gene, CDR1 is SGHTS and CDR2 is YDEGEE. Trimming at V came to 4 bases and at J to 4 bases, leaving 11 bases not matched to a gene. CDR3 in amino acids: CASSPTYGQENQPQHF. Here the CDR3 DNA reads TGTGCCAGCAGCCCTACCTATGGACAGGAGAATCAGCCCCAGCATTTT.

The chain recombines TRBV4-2 with TRBJ2-2, with 7 nucleotides matching TRBD2. The CDR3 is 15 amino acids. V dropped 0 bases and J dropped 8; count of bases not matched to a gene: 6. Germline CDR1 and CDR2: LGHNA and YNFKEQ. The CDR3: CASSQETAGAGELFF. The CDR3 region has the DNA TGTGCCAGCAGCCAAGAAACGGCGGGAGCGGGGGAGCTGTTTTTT.

The chain has TRBV30 and TRBJ1-6; 8 bases align to TRBD1. The ends lost 1 base at V and 0 bases at J; junction bases unmatched: 5. The CDR3 is 17 residues long. The germline CDR1 and CDR2 sequences are GTSNPN and SVGIG (reference sequence). DNA of the CDR3: TGTGCCTGGAGTGGGGACAGGAGGAGCTCCTATAATTCACCCCTCCACTTT. Translation: CAWSGDRRSSYNSPLHF.

Written as DNA, the CDR3 is TGTGCCAGCAAAAGGTCACAGGAAGGGTTTTATGGCTACACCTTC. It encodes CASKRSQEGFYGYTF. The chain joins TRBV6-1 to TRBJ1-2; possible D gene TRBD1, 5 bases. Per the germline V gene, CDR1 is MNHNS and CDR2 is SASEGT. V lost 7 bases, J lost 5 bases, and 20 bases lay in between. CDR3 length: 15 amino acids.

This sequence joins TRBV5-6 and TRBJ2-5; D might be TRBD1 (6 bases). Germline V lookup: CDR1 SGHDT, CDR2 YYEEEE. With 3 bases removed from V and 6 bases from J, the gap between germline ends came to 15 bases. CDR3 length equals 14 residues. This CDR3 reads CASSSGTPLKTQYF. In nucleotides, the CDR3 is TGTGCCAGCAGCTCCGGGACACCATTAAAGACCCAGTACTTC.

The gene calls are TRBV28 and TRBJ1-2, with D hard to call. The CDR3 sequence is 12 residues long. CDR1 MDHEN and CDR2 SYDVKM come from the germline V gene. Trimming took 2 bases from V and 8 from J, leaving 9 bases between them. The chain's CDR3 is CASSLKGGGYTF. The CDR3 bases are TGTGCCAGCAGTTTAAAGGGAGGCGGCTACACCTTC.

The V call is TRBV9, the J call TRBJ2-3; 12 nucleotides line up with TRBD2. Unmatched junction bases numbered 12, after V lost 1 base and J lost 6 bases. Per the germline V gene, CDR1 is SGDLS and CDR2 is YYNGEE. The CDR3 is made up of 18 amino acids. CDR3 DNA: TGTGCCAGCAGCGTATTGTCGGGACTAGCGGGCTATGCGGATACGCAGTATTTT. This encodes CASSVLSGLAGYADTQYF.

The chain carries TRBV2 and TRBJ2-1, with 11 nucleotides matching TRBD2. The J segment lost 7 bases and the V segment lost 0 bases, leaving 11 bases of the junction unmatched. CDR1 and CDR2 from the germline V gene are SNHLY and FYNNEI. The CDR3 totals 18 residues. The chain's CDR3 is CASSEAEELAGGLNEQFF. The CDR3 nucleotides read TGTGCCAGCAGTGAAGCCGAAGAGCTAGCGGGGGGTTTGAATGAGCAGTTCTTC.

The chain is built from TRBV21-1 and TRBJ2-3; the table names TRBD1, a call not compared with the DNA. TRBV21-1 is a documented pseudogene. The CDR3 extends over 15 amino acids. CDR3 bases: TGTGCCAGCAGCAAAGGGACCAAAGGGGCAGATACGCAGTATTTT. Its protein is CASSKGTKGADTQYF.